The entry that follows covers one T cell receptor beta chain sequence. No antigen is known for it. V was shortened by 5 bases and J by 2 bases, with 4 bases between the two germline ends. Germline V CDR1 and CDR2: SGHTA, FQGNSA. The CDR3 spans 11 residues. 60 Vbeta and 13 Jbeta primers were used in PCR. The protocol was immunoSEQ multiplex PCR, while the TCRdb copy is restricted to in-frame clones and leaves out a portion. The specimen's table records approximately 93,000 clones. The sample originates from a study of cytomegalovirus exposure and HLA in healthy donors. General study results and limits: Indistinguishable V segments, including TRBV6-2 and TRBV6-3, were excluded.

Donors were ostensibly healthy at sampling, although undocumented immune exposures were probable. The genes are TRBV7-2 and TRBJ2-7, with unresolved D. The TCR originated in a woman aged 30 to 39 in good health and CMV-seronegative. The sample comprised PBMCs. The CDR3 coding sequence is TGTGCCAGCAGCCGAGCCTACGAGCAGTACTTC. This gives the protein CASSRAYEQYF.